This entry lists 31 T cell receptor beta chains sequenced from one sample in a study of CD8 T cells in ankylosing spondylitis. TCRdb re-derived calls from the 5' RACE reads in MiXCR, one entry per CDR3 protein. The data show tens of thousands of distinct CDR3 sequences, around 6.4% seen once. Sequencing input: synovial fluid, either unsorted or a sorted T cell fraction (not recorded which). The receptors here all came from a male donor with ankylosing spondylitis.

This clonotype was recorded a few times. The chain combines TRBV6-5 with TRBJ2-7; D not certain. With 6 bases removed from V and 5 bases from J, the gap between germline ends came to 11 bases. Germline V lookup: CDR1 MNHEY, CDR2 SVGAGI. The CDR3 consists of 12 residues. The CDR3 DNA sequence: TGTGCCAGCAGCCCGTTTGGAGACGAGCAGTACTTC. Protein product: CASSPFGDEQYF.

This clonotype was seen a few times. The rearrangement joins TRBV6-2 or TRBV6-3 to TRBJ2-7, with a possible D match to TRBD1 (6 bases). V was clipped by 10 bases and J by 3 bases, with 13 bases between them. Germline-derived CDR1 and CDR2 are MNHEY and SVGEGT. The length of the CDR3 is 12 residues. Here the CDR3 reads CAMSGDSYEQYF. CDR3 DNA: TGTGCCATGTCAGGGGATAGCTACGAGCAGTACTTC.

This clonotype was picked up a small number of times. Written as DNA, the CDR3 is TGTGCCAGCAGTTACTTGGGACTAGCGGGCGATACGCAGTATTTT. Translation: CASSYLGLAGDTQYF. The chain recombines TRBV6-5 with TRBJ2-3; the match to TRBD2 covers 12 bases. Germline trimming cut 1 base from V and 6 bases from J; bases unmatched to any gene: 2. Germline values: CDR1 MNHEY, CDR2 SVGAGI. CDR3 length equals 15 residues.

The sample holds many counts of this clonotype. This sequence joins TRBV28 and TRBJ1-2; the match to TRBD1 covers 8 bases. Germline CDR1 reads MDHEN; CDR2 reads SYDVKM. J was trimmed by 7 bases and V by 2 bases; bases with no gene match: 6. There are 14 residues in the CDR3. In DNA, the CDR3 is TGTGCCAGCAGTTTACAGGACAGGGTTAGTGGCTACACCTTC. Its translation is CASSLQDRVSGYTF.

This sequence joins TRBV5-6 and TRBJ1-2; D not resolved. CDR1 and CDR2 from the germline V gene are SGHDT and YYEEEE. Trimming removed 1 base from V and 2 bases from J, with 12 bases in between. The CDR3 totals 15 residues. The CDR3 coding sequence is TGTGCCAGCAGCTTGATCGGACTTCTGAACTATGGCTACACCTTC. Translated: CASSLIGLLNYGYTF.

This clonotype was counted only a few times. The chain couples TRBV19 to TRBJ2-2, with 9 bases identical to TRBD2. The V gene end was trimmed by 8 bases and the J gene end by 2 bases; junction bases not matched to a gene: 3. Germline loops: CDR1 LNHDA, CDR2 SQIVND (reference sequence). The length of the CDR3 is 14 residues. CDR3 protein: CASQAGGNTGELFF. CDR3 DNA: TGTGCCAGTCAAGCGGGAGGTAACACCGGGGAGCTGTTTTTT.

The rearrangement joins TRBV15 to TRBJ2-1; the D gene is possibly TRBD1 (5 bases). Germline V gives CDR1 LNHNV, CDR2 YYDKDF (reference sequence). Trimming removed 1 base from V and 0 bases from J, with 10 bases in between. The CDR3 spans 16 residues. The DNA of the CDR3 is TGTGCCACCAGCAGAGCCCCGGACAACTCCTACAATGAGCAGTTCTTC. This gives the protein CATSRAPDNSYNEQFF.

This clonotype has ten or more counts. V usage is TRBV12-3 or TRBV12-4 and J usage is TRBJ2-3; D may be TRBD1 or TRBD2 (5 bases each). V was clipped by 5 bases and J by 0 bases, with 9 bases between them. The CDR3 extends over 14 amino acids. The CDR3, as DNA: TGTGCCAGCAGTCGAGGGACCAGCACAGATACGCAGTATTTT. This translates into CASSRGTSTDTQYF.

As regards this clonotype: A much larger clone is a single base away; this may be a read error. The chain combines TRBV5-1 with TRBJ2-5; D may be TRBD1 (6 bases). The CDR3 loop spans 16 amino acids. Germline V gives CDR1 SGHRS, CDR2 YFSETQ. This chain's CDR3 is CASSFTGYEGQETQCF. CDR3 DNA sequence: TGCGCCAGCAGCTTCACAGGGTATGAAGGACAAGAGACCCAGTGCTTC. Together with reference TRBV5-1 and TRBJ2-5, the CDR3 gives the full variable domain: KAGVTQTPRYLIKTRGQQVTLSCSPISGHRSVSWYQQTPGQGLQFLFEYFSETQRNKGNFPGRFSGRQFSNSRSEMNVSTLELGDSALYLCASSFTGYEGQETQCFGPGTRLLVL.

This clonotype was seen a few times. The V gene is TRBV19, the J gene TRBJ2-7; no reliable D call. V lost 6 bases and J lost 3, with 15 bases in between. Germline values: CDR1 LNHDA, CDR2 SQIVND (reference sequence). This CDR3 comprises 14 residues. In nucleotides, the CDR3 is TGTGCCAGTAGCACAGATGGCGCCAGCTACGAGCAGTACTTC. It is translated as CASSTDGASYEQYF.

This clonotype was observed many times. The CDR3 bases are TGTGCCAGCAGTGAATCAGGTAACACTGAAGCTTTCTTT. It encodes CASSESGNTEAFF. The genes are TRBV25-1 and TRBJ1-1; D gene ambiguous. The CDR3 sequence is 13 residues long. Germline lookup yields CDR1 MGHDK and CDR2 SYGVNS. Trimming cost V 1 base and J 2 bases, with 5 bases left between them.

This clonotype was found many times. The chain combines TRBV7-8 with TRBJ1-1; weak D call: TRBD1 (5 bases). The V gene lost 4 bases and the J gene lost 1 base, with 13 bases spanning the gap. The CDR3 loop spans 15 amino acids. The germline gives CDR1 SGHVS, CDR2 FQNEAQ. In DNA form, the CDR3 reads TGTGCCAGCAGCTCCACCGGACAACAGAACACTGAAGCTTTCTTT. Protein product: CASSSTGQQNTEAFF.

This clonotype has at least ten counts. Here the CDR3 DNA reads TGCAGCGTTGGTTCCGACGGCCGGGAAAAAGAAAAACTGTTTTTT. Its translation is CSVGSDGREKEKLFF. The gene calls are TRBV29-1 and TRBJ1-4; D ambiguous. The CDR3 consists of 15 residues. Trimming took off 4 bases at V and 8 bases at J, with 20 bases between the two ends. CDR1 SQVTM and CDR2 ANQGSEA come from the germline V gene.

This clonotype appeared many times. V usage is TRBV27 and J usage is TRBJ1-1, with 10 bases matching TRBD1. The CDR3 consists of 19 residues. Germline V gene sequence: CDR1 MNHEY, CDR2 SMNVEV (reference sequence). Germline trimming cut 5 bases from V and 3 bases from J; bases unmatched to any gene: 18. The CDR3, as DNA: TGTGCCAGCAGTAGAAGATCCGGGACAGGGGCTTCGGCGGACACTGAAGCTTTCTTT. Its protein is CASSRRSGTGASADTEAFF.

By frequency in the sample, this clonotype is medium-sized. CDR3 residues: CASSWMSHEQFF. In DNA, the CDR3 is TGTGCCAGCAGCTGGATGTCCCATGAGCAGTTCTTC. The chain recombines TRBV7-2 with TRBJ2-1; no reliable D call. CDR1 is SGHTA and CDR2 is FQGNSA in the germline V gene. This CDR3 spans 12 amino acids. Trimming left V 4 bases short and J 8 bases short, with 9 bases between.

Only a few counts were recorded for this clonotype. J is TRBJ2-1 and V is TRBV11-2; TRBD2 matches at 7 bases. V was pared by 0 bases and J by 0 bases, with 5 bases of the junction left unmatched. CDR1 SGHAT and CDR2 FQNNGV come from the germline V gene. The CDR3 loop spans 17 amino acids. The CDR3 region has the DNA TGTGCCAGCAGCTTAGATGCGAGCGGGGTCTCCTACAATGAGCAGTTCTTC. Translation: CASSLDASGVSYNEQFF.

The chain joins TRBV4-1 to TRBJ1-2; 8 bases are shared with TRBD1. The ends lost 0 bases at V and 2 bases at J; junction bases unmatched: 8. The CDR3 consists of 17 residues. CDR1 is MGHRA and CDR2 is YSYEKL in the germline V gene. CDR3 nucleotide sequence: TGCGCCAGCAGCCAAGATAGTCGGACAGGGCAAAACTATGGCTACACCTTC. Its translation is CASSQDSRTGQNYGYTF.

This clonotype has ten or more counts. The chain uses TRBV20-1 and TRBJ2-7; 8 nucleotides agree with TRBD2. The V segment lost 1 base and the J segment 5 bases; nucleotides outside the gene matches: 7. CDR3 size: 14 residues. Per the germline V gene, CDR1 is DFQATT and CDR2 is SNEGSKA (reference sequence). This CDR3 reads CSARVPGRDDEQYF. CDR3 DNA sequence: TGCAGTGCTAGAGTTCCCGGGAGGGACGACGAGCAGTACTTC.

This clonotype was counted only a few times. The CDR3 loop reads CASSFQREIEGNIQYF. The CDR3 nucleotides read TGTGCCAGCAGCTTTCAGCGGGAGATTGAGGGAAACATTCAGTACTTC. The chain has TRBV2 and TRBJ2-4; 8 bases map to TRBD2. The CDR3 loop spans 16 amino acids. Trimming took 6 bases from V and 6 from J; bases not matched to a gene: 13. Germline V gene lookup returns CDR1 SNHLY and CDR2 FYNNEI.

The V and J genes are TRBV19 and TRBJ2-2, with D perhaps TRBD2 (5 bases). Trimming pared 5 bases from V and 2 bases from J, leaving 15 bases between. CDR1 LNHDA and CDR2 SQIVND come from the germline V gene (reference sequence). The CDR3 length is 16 residues. The CDR3 DNA is TGTGCCAGTAGTTCCCTCAGGACTTACAACACCGGGGAGCTGTTTTTT. Its translation: CASSSLRTYNTGELFF. Supplemented by reference TRBV19 and TRBJ2-2, the full variable domain reads DGGITQSPKYLFRKEGQNVTLSCEQNLNHDAMYWYRQDPGQGLRLIYYSQIVNDFQKGDIAEGYSVSREKKESFPLTVTSAQKNPTAFYLCASSSLRTYNTGELFFGEGSRLTVL.

This clonotype was found many times. The J gene is TRBJ2-2, the V gene TRBV5-1; D unclear. Trimming shortened V by 4 bases and J by 4 bases, and 8 bases separated the two germline ends. Germline CDR1 is SGHRS and CDR2 is YFSETQ. The CDR3 covers 13 residues. CDR3 coding DNA: TGCGCCAGCAGCACCGACGGCACCGGGGAGCTGTTTTTT. Translation gives CASSTDGTGELFF. The complete variable domain, with remaining parts taken from reference TRBV5-1 and TRBJ2-2, reads KAGVTQTPRYLIKTRGQQVTLSCSPISGHRSVSWYQQTPGQGLQFLFEYFSETQRNKGNFPGRFSGRQFSNSRSEMNVSTLELGDSALYLCASSTDGTGELFFGEGSRLTVL.

This clonotype was recorded a few times. This chain uses TRBV6-1 with TRBJ2-5; the match to TRBD1 covers 8 bases. The CDR3 has 12 residues. The V and J ends lost 7 bases and 5 bases, in that order; junction bases with no gene match: 3. In germline, CDR1 is MNHNS, CDR2 SASEGT. The CDR3 nucleotides read TGTGCCAGCATCGGACAGGGTGAGACCCAGTACTTC. This translates into CASIGQGETQYF.

The chain employs TRBV15 and TRBJ2-4; 11 nucleotides agree with TRBD1. The germline gives CDR1 LNHNV, CDR2 YYDKDF (reference sequence). This CDR3 is built from 14 residues. V lost 4 bases, J lost 11 bases, and 7 bases stayed unmatched. The CDR3 DNA reads TGTGCCACCAGCACCACCAGGACAGGGGGCTTTCAGTACTTC. Its protein product is CATSTTRTGGFQYF.

This clonotype has ten or more counts. The rearrangement joins TRBV7-8 to TRBJ1-6; D gene ambiguous. The V gene lost 5 bases and the J gene lost 10 bases, with 12 bases spanning the gap. The CDR3 is 13 amino acids. Germline V gives CDR1 SGHVS, CDR2 FQNEAQ. In DNA form, the CDR3 reads TGTGCCAGCAGCCCGGGAGGGAAATCACCCCTCCACTTT. Translating it yields CASSPGGKSPLHF.

A remark on this clonotype: This sequence may be a read error, since a much larger clone differs from it by one base. The rearrangement joins TRBV6-1 to TRBJ2-3; 8 bases line up with TRBD2. This CDR3 is built from 16 residues. Trimming cost V 6 bases and J 1 base; bases outside gene matches: 9. The germline V gene has CDR1 MNHNS and CDR2 SASEGT. In nucleotides, the CDR3 is TGTGCCAGCAGCCCTCGGGGGGGCCCCCGCACAGATACGCAGTATTTT. Translating it yields CASSPRGGPRTDTQYF.

This clonotype appeared a few times. J is TRBJ2-7 and V is TRBV29-1; D uncertain. The V gene lost 4 bases and the J gene lost 3 bases, with 10 bases spanning the gap. CDR1 is SQVTM and CDR2 is ANQGSEA in the germline V gene. The CDR3 sequence is 12 residues long. As DNA, the CDR3 is TGCAGCGTTGTTGTCTCCCGCTACGAGCAGTACTTC. Encoded protein: CSVVVSRYEQYF.

This clonotype has more than one count but fewer than ten. The chain couples TRBV15 to TRBJ1-2, with no clear D. Germline V gene sequence: CDR1 LNHNV, CDR2 YYDKDF (reference sequence). Trimming shortened V by 5 bases and J by 0 bases, and 7 bases separated the two germline ends. CDR3 length: 13 residues. CDR3 in DNA: TGTGCCACCAGCCCCTCCACTAACTATGGCTACACCTTC. This translates into CATSPSTNYGYTF.

This clonotype was recorded at least ten times. V and J are TRBV19 and TRBJ1-4, with unresolved D. This CDR3 region has 15 residues. Trimming took 4 bases from V and 4 from J, leaving 13 bases between them. CDR1 LNHDA and CDR2 SQIVND come from the germline V gene (reference sequence). The CDR3 is CASSSPRGNNEKLFF. The DNA for the CDR3 is TGTGCCAGTAGTAGTCCGCGTGGGAATAATGAAAAACTGTTTTTT.

The chain carries TRBV18 and TRBJ1-2, with D possibly matching TRBD1 (5 bases). Trimming took 5 bases from V and 0 from J, leaving 10 bases between them. CDR1 is KGHSH, CDR2 LQKENI, per germline. This CDR3 is 14 amino acids long. The CDR3 DNA sequence: TGTGCCAGCTCAGCGGACACTACTAACTATGGCTACACCTTC. This translates into CASSADTTNYGYTF.

This clonotype was seen repeatedly, ten times or more. The chain recombines TRBV23-1 with TRBJ2-1; 15 bases align to TRBD2. TRBV23-1 falls under the ORF class, with uncertain function. Unmatched junction bases numbered 13, after V lost 5 bases and J lost 8 bases. The CDR3 length is 18 residues. Here the CDR3 DNA reads TGCGCCAGCAGTTTCGGGACTCCAAGGACTAGCGGGAGGGATGAGCAGTTCTTC. Translated, it gives CASSFGTPRTSGRDEQFF.

This clonotype was detected ten times or more. V and J are TRBV11-3 and TRBJ2-1; TRBD1 matches 9 bases. The length of the CDR3 is 15 residues. Germline lookup yields CDR1 SGHNT and CDR2 YENEEA. J was trimmed by 5 bases and V by 2 bases; bases with no gene match: 4. CDR3 DNA sequence: TGTGCCAGCAGCTTAACCGGGACAGGGAACAATGAGCAGTTCTTC. Its translation is CASSLTGTGNNEQFF. Combining the CDR3 with reference TRBV11-3 and TRBJ2-1 gives the whole variable domain EAGVVQSPRYKIIEKKQPVAFWCNPISGHNTLYWYLQNLGQGPELLIRYENEEAVDDSQLPKDRFSAERLKGVDSTLKIQPAELGDSAVYLCASSLTGTGNNEQFFGPGTRLTVL.